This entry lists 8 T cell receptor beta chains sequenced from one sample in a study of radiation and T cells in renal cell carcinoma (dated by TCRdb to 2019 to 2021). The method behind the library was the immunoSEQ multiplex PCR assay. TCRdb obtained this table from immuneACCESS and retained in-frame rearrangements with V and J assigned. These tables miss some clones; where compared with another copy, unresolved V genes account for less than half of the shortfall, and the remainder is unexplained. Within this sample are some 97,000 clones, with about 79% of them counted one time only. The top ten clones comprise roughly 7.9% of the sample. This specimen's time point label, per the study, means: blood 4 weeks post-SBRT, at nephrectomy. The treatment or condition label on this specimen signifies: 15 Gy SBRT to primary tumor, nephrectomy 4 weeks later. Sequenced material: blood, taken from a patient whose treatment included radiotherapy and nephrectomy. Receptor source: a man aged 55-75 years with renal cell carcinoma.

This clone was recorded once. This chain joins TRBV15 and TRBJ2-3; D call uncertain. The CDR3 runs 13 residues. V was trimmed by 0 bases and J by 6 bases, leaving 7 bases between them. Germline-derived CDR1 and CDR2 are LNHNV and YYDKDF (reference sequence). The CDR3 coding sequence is TGTGCCACCAGCAGAGATCCGGCCGATACGCAGTATTTT. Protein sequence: CATSRDPADTQYF.

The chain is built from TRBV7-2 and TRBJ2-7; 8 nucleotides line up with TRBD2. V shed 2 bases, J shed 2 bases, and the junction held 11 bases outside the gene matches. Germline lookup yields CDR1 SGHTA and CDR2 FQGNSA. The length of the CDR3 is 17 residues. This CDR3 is CASSLNTGRAPPYEQYF. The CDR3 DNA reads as TGTGCCAGCAGCTTAAATACCGGGAGGGCCCCCCCCTACGAGCAGTACTTC.

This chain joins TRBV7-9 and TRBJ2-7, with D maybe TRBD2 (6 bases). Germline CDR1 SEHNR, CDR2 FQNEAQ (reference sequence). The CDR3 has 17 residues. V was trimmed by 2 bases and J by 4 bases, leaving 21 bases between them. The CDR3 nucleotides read TGTGCCAGCAGCTTACCCGGAGGGGAGAAGACGTGGTACGAGCAGTACTTC. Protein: CASSLPGGEKTWYEQYF.

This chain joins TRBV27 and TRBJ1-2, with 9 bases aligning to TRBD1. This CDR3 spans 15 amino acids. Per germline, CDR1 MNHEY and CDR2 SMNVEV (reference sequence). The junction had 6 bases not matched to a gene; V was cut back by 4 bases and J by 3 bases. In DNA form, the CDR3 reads TGTGCCAGCAGTTCCCCGGGACAGGGATACTATGGCTACACCTTC. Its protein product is CASSSPGQGYYGYTF.

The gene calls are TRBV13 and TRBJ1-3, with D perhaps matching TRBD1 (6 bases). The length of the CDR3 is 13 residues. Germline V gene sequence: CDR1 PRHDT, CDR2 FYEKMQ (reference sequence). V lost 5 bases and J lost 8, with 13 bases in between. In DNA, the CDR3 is TGTGCCAGCAGCCTCCGGGGGGCTTACACCATATATTTT. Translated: CASSLRGAYTIYF. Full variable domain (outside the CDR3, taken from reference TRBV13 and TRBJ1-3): AAGVIQSPRHLIKEKRETATLKCYPIPRHDTVYWYQQGPGQDPQFLISFYEKMQSDKGSIPDRFSAQQFSDYHSELNMSSLELGDSALYFCASSLRGAYTIYFGEGSWLTVV.

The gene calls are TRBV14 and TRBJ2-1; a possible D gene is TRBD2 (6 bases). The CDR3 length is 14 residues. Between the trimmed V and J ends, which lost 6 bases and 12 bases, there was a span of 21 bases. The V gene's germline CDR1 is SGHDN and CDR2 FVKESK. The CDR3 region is CASSQRGLRAGQFF. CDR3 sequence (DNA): TGTGCCAGCAGTCAACGGGGACTGAGGGCTGGGCAGTTCTTC.

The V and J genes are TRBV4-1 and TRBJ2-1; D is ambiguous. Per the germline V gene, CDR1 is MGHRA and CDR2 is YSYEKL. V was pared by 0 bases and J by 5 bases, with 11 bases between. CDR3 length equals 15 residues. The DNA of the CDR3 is TGCGCCAGCAGCCAAGATGGAAGGTCCAACAATGAGCAGTTCTTC. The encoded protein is CASSQDGRSNNEQFF.

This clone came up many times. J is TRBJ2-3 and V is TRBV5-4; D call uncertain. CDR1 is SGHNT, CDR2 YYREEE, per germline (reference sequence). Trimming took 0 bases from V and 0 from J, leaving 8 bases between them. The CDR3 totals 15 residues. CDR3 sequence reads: CASSLETASTDTQYF. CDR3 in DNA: TGTGCCAGCAGCTTGGAAACGGCTAGCACAGATACGCAGTATTTT.